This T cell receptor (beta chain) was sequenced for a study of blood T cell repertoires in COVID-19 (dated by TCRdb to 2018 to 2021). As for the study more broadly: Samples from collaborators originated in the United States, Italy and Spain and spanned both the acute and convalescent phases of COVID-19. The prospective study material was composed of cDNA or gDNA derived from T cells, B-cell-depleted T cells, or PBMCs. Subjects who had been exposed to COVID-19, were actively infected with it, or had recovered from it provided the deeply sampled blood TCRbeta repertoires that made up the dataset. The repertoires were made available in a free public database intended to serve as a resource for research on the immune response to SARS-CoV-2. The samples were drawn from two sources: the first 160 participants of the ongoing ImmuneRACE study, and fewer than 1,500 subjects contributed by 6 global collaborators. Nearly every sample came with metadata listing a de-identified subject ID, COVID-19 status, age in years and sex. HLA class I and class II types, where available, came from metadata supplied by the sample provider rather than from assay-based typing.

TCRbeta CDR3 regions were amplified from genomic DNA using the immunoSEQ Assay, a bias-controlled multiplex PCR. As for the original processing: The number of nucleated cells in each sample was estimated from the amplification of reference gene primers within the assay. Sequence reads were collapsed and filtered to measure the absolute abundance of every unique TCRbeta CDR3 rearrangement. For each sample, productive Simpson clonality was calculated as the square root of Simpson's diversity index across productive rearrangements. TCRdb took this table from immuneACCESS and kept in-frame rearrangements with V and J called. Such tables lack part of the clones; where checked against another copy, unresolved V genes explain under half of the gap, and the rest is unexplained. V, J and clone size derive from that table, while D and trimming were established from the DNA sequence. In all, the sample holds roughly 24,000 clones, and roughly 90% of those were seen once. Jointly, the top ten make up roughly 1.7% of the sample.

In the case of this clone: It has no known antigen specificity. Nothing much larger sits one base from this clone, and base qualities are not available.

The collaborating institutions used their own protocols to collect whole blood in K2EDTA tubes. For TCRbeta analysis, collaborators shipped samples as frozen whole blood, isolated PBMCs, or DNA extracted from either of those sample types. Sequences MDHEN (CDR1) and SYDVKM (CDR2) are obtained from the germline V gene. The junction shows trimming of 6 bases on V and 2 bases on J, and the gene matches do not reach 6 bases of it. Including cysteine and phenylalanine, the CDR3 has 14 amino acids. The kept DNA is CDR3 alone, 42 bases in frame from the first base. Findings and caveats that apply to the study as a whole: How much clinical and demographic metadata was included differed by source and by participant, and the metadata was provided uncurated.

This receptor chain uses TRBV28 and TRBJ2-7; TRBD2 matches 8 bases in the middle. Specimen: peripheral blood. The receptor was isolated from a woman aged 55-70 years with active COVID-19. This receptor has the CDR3 CASRRGGRPYEQYF. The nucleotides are TGTGCCAGCAGACGGGGGGGGAGGCCCTACGAGCAGTACTTC.